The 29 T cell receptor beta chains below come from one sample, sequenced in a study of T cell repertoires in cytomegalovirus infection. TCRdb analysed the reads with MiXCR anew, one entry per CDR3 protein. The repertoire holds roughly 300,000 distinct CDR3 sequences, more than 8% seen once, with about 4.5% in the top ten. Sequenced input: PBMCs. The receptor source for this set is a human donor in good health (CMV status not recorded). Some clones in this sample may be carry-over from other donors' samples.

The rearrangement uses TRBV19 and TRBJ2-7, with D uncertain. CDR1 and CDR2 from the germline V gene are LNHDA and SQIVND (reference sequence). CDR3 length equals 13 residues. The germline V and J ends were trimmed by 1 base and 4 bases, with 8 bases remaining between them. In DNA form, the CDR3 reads TGTGCCAGTAGTATAGTCGACCGGTACGAGCAGTACTTC. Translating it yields CASSIVDRYEQYF.

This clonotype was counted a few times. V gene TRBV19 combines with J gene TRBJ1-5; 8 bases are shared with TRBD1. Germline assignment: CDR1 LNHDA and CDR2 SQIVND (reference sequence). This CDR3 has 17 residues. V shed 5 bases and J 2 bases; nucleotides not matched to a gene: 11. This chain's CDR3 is CASSQNRGTGRNQPQHF. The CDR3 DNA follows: TGTGCCAGTAGTCAAAACAGGGGGACGGGTCGCAATCAGCCCCAGCATTTT.

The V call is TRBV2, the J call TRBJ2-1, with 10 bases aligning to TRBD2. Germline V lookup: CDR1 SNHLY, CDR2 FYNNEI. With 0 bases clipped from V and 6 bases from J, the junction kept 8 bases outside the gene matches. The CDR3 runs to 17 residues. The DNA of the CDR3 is TGTGCCAGCAGTGAAGCGGAGGAACTAGCGGGGTTCAATGAGCAGTTCTTC. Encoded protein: CASSEAEELAGFNEQFF.

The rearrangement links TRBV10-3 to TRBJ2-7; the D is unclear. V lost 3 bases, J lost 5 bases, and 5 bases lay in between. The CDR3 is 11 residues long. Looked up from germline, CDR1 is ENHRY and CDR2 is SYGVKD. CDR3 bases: TGTGCCATCAGTGAACTAAACGAGCAGTACTTC. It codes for CAISELNEQYF.

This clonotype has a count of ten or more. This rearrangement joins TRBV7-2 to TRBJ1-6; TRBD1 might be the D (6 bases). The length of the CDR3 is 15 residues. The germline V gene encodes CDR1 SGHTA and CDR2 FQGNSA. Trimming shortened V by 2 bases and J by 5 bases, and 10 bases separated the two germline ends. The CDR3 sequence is CASSLRGGHNSPLHF. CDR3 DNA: TGTGCCAGCAGCTTAAGGGGGGGCCATAATTCACCCCTCCACTTT. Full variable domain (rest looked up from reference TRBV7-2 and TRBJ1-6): GAGVSQSPSNKVTEKGKDVELRCDPISGHTALYWYRQSLGQGLEFLIYFQGNSAPDKSGLPSDRFSAERTGGSVSTLTIQRTQQEDSAVYLCASSLRGGHNSPLHFGNGTRLTVT.

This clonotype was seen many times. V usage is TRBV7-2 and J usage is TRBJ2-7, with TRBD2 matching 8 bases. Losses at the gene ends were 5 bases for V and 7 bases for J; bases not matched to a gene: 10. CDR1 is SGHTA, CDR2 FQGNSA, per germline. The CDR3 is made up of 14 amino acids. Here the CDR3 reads CASSPGGGGREQYF. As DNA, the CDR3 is TGTGCCAGCAGCCCCGGGGGCGGGGGGCGAGAGCAGTACTTC.

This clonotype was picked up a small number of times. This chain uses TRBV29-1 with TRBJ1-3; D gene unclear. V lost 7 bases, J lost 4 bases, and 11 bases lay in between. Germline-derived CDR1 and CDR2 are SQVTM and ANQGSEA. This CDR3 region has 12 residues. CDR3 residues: CSAKTVGNTIYF. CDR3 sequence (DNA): TGCAGCGCCAAGACTGTCGGAAACACCATATATTTT.

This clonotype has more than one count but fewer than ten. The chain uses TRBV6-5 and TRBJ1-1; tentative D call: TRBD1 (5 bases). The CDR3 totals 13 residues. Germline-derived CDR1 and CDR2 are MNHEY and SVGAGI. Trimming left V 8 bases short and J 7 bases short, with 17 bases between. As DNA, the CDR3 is TGTGCCAGCCGCCGGGTTGGGGCCCGTGAAGCTTTCTTT. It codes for CASRRVGAREAFF.

The CDR3, as DNA: TGTGCCAGCAGCCAAGACAGACGTAGCAATCAGCCCCAGCATTTT. It encodes CASSQDRRSNQPQHF. The rearrangement uses TRBV6-5 and TRBJ1-5; a possible D gene is TRBD1 (5 bases). Germline CDR1 is MNHEY and CDR2 is SVGAGI. CDR3 length: 15 residues. V dropped 6 bases and J dropped 0 bases, with 12 bases sitting between them.

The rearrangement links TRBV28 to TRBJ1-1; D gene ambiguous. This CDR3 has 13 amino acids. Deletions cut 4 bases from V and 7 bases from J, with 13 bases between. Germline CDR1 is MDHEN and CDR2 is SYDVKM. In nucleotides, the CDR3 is TGTGCCAGCAGTTCCCCTCCGGCAGGTGAAGCTTTCTTT. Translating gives CASSSPPAGEAFF.

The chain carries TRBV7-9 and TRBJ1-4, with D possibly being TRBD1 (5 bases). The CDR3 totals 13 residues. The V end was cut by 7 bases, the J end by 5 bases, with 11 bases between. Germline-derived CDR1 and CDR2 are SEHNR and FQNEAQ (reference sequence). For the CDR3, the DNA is TGTGCCAGCACCCAGGGTCCCAATGAAAAACTGTTTTTT. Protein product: CASTQGPNEKLFF.

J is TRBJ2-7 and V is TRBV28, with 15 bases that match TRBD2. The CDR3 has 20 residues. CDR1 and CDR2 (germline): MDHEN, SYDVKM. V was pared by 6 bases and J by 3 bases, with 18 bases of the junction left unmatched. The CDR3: CASSPTPGLAGGPIIYEQYF. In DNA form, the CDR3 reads TGTGCCAGCAGCCCTACTCCGGGACTAGCGGGAGGCCCTATTATCTACGAGCAGTACTTC.

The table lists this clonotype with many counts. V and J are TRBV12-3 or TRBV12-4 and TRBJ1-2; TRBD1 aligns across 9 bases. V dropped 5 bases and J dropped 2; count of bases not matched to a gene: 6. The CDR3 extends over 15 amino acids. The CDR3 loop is CASSPGTGPNYGYTF. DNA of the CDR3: TGTGCCAGCAGTCCCGGGACAGGGCCGAACTATGGCTACACCTTC.

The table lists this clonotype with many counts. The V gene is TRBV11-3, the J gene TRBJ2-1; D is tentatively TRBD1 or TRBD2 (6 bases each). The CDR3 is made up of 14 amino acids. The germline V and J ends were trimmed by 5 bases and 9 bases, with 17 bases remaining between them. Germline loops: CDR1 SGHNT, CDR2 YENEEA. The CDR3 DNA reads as TGTGCCAGCAGCCTATACCAGGGGAGGACTGAGCAGTTCTTC. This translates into CASSLYQGRTEQFF.

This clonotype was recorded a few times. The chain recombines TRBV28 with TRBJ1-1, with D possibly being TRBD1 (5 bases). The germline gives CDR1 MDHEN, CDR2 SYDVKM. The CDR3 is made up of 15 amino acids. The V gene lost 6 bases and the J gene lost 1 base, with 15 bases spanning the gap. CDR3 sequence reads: CASRLPTTGNTEAFF. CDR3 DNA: TGTGCCAGCAGGCTTCCGACAACAGGGAACACTGAAGCTTTCTTT.

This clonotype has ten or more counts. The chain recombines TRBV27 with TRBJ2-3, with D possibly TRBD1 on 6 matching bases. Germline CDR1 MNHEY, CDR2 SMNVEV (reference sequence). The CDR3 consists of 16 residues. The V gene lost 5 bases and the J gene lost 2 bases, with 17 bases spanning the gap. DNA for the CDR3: TGTGCCAGCAGTACCCTCACAGGGATAAACACAGATACGCAGTATTTT. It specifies CASSTLTGINTDTQYF.

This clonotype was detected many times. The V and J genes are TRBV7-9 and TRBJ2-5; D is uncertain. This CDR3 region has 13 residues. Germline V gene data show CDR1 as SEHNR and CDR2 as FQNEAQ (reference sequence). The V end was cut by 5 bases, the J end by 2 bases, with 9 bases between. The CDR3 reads CASSPPVQETQYF. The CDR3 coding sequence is TGTGCCAGCAGCCCGCCGGTTCAAGAGACCCAGTACTTC.

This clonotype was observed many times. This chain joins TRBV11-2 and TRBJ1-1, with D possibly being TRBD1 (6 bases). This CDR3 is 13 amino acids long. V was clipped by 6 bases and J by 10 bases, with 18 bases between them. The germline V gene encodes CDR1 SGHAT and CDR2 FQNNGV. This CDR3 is CASREFREGGAFF. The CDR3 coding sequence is TGTGCCAGCAGGGAGTTCAGGGAAGGGGGAGCTTTCTTT.

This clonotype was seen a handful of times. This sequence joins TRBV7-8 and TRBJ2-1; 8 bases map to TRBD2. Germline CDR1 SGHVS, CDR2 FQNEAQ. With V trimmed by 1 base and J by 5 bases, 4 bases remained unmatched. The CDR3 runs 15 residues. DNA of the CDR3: TGTGCCAGCAGCTTAGACGGGGGGGGGGACAATGAGCAGTTCTTC. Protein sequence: CASSLDGGGDNEQFF. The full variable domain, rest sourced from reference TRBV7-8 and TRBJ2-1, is GAGVSQSPRYKVAKRGQDVALRCDPISGHVSLFWYQQALGQGPEFLTYFQNEAQLDKSGLPSDRFFAERPEGSVSTLKIQRTQQEDSAVYLCASSLDGGGDNEQFFGPGTRLTVL.

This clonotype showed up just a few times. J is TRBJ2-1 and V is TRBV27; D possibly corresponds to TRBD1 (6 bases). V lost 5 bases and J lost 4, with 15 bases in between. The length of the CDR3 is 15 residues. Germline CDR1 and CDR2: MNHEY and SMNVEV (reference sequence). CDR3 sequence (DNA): TGTGCCAGCAGTACCTCCAGGGGCCTATACAATGAGCAGTTCTTC. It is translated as CASSTSRGLYNEQFF.

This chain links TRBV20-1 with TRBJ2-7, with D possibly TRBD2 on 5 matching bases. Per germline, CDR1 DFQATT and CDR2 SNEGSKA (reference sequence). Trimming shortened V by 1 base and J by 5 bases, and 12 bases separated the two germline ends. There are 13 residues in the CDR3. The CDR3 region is CSARALAGNEQYF. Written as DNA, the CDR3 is TGCAGTGCTAGAGCGCTGGCCGGGAACGAGCAGTACTTC.

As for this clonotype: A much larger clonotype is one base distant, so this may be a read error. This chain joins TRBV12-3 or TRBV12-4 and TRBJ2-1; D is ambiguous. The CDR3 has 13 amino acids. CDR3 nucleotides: TGTACCAGCAGTTCGGCCCTCCCCAATGAGCAGTTCTTC. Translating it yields CTSSSALPNEQFF.

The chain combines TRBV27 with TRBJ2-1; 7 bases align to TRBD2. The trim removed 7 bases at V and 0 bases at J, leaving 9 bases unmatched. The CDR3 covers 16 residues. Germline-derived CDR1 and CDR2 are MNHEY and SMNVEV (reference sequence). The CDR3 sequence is CASTLSGASSYNEQFF. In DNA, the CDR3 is TGTGCCAGCACCCTCAGCGGGGCGAGCTCCTACAATGAGCAGTTCTTC.

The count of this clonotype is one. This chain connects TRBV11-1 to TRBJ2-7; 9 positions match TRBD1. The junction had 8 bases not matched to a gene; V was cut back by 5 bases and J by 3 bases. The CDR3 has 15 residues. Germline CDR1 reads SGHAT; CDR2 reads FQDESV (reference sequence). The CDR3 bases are TGTGCCAGCAGCGCCCGACCGGGACAGGGCTACGAGCAGTACTTC. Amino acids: CASSARPGQGYEQYF.

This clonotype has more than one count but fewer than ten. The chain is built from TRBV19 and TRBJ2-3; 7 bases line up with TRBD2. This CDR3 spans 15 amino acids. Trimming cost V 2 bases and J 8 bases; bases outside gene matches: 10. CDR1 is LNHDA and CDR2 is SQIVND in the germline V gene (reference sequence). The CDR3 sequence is CASSIPTPSGSTQYF. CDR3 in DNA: TGTGCCAGTAGTATACCCACACCTAGCGGATCTACGCAGTATTTT. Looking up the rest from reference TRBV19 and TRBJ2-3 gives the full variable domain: DGGITQSPKYLFRKEGQNVTLSCEQNLNHDAMYWYRQDPGQGLRLIYYSQIVNDFQKGDIAEGYSVSREKKESFPLTVTSAQKNPTAFYLCASSIPTPSGSTQYFGPGTRLTVL.

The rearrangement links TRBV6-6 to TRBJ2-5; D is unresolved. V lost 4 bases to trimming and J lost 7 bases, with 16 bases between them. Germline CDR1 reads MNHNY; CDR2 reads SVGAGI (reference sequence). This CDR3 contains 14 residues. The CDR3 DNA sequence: TGTGCCAGCAGTTTCTACGGCGAGAAGGGGACCCAGTACTTC. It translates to CASSFYGEKGTQYF.

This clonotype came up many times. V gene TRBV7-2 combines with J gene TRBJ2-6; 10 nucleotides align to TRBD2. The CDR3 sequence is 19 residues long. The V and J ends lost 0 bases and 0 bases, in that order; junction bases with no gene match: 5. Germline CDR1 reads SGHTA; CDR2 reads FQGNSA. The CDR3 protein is CASSLARLAGDSGANVLTF. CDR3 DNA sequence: TGTGCCAGCAGCTTAGCTCGGCTAGCGGGGGACTCTGGGGCCAACGTCCTGACTTTC.

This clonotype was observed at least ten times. CDR3 region: CASTWAPKTTEAFF. In DNA form, the CDR3 reads TGTGCCAGCACCTGGGCTCCCAAGACAACTGAAGCTTTCTTT. This chain uses TRBV12-3 or TRBV12-4 with TRBJ1-1; D unclear. The CDR3 length is 14 residues. The V gene lost 7 bases and the J gene lost 5 bases, with 17 bases spanning the gap.

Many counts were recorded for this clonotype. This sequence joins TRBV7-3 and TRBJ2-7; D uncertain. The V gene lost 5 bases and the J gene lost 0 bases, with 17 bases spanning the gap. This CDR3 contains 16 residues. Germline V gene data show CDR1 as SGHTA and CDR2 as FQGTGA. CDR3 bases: TGTGCCAGCAGCCACCCAGTGTGGGCGAGCTCCTACGAGCAGTACTTC. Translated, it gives CASSHPVWASSYEQYF.